The 10 T cell receptor beta chains given below trace back to one sample, sequenced in a study of OX40 agonist ivuxolimab in advanced cancers. This table comes from immunoSEQ multiplex PCR, and its TCRdb copy is limited to in-frame clones, with some not included. The sample has fewer than 95,000 clones; 75% to 95% are singletons. Sequenced here: CD4+ or CD8+ T cells sorted from blood, sampled in a trial of the OX40 agonist ivuxolimab. The origin of the receptors is an adult with an advanced solid tumor such as melanoma, head and neck, liver or kidney cancer.

This sequence joins TRBV6-1 and TRBJ2-5; D is ambiguous. With 0 bases removed from V and 0 bases from J, the gap between germline ends came to 8 bases. The CDR3 extends over 15 amino acids. The V gene's germline CDR1 is MNHNS and CDR2 SASEGT. CDR3: CASSEAWGNQETQYF. The CDR3, as DNA: TGTGCCAGCAGTGAAGCTTGGGGAAACCAAGAGACCCAGTACTTC.

The chain couples TRBV7-2 to TRBJ2-7, with D perhaps matching TRBD1 (6 bases). Between the trimmed V and J ends, which lost 1 base and 0 bases, there was a span of 10 bases. CDR3 size: 15 residues. Germline V gene sequence: CDR1 SGHTA, CDR2 FQGNSA. The CDR3: CASSLGQGHSYEQYF. The CDR3 DNA sequence: TGTGCCAGCAGCTTAGGGCAGGGGCACTCCTACGAGCAGTACTTC.

The chain joins TRBV6-1 to TRBJ2-7; D perhaps matches TRBD1 (6 bases). The CDR3 is 15 amino acids. V lost 1 base to trimming and J lost 2 bases, with 12 bases between them. CDR1 is MNHNS, CDR2 SASEGT, per germline. The CDR3 DNA is TGTGCCAGCAGTGAAGGAGGGACATCAACCTACGAGCAGTACTTC. Translated: CASSEGGTSTYEQYF.

The V and J genes are TRBV19 and TRBJ2-2; no firm D call. V lost 3 bases and J 1 base, leaving 6 bases between the germline ends. The germline V gene has CDR1 LNHDA and CDR2 SQIVND (reference sequence). This CDR3 spans 14 amino acids. Written as DNA, the CDR3 is TGTGCCAGTAGTATTTTTGAGAACACCGGGGAGCTGTTTTTT. It yields the protein CASSIFENTGELFF.

The genes are TRBV7-2 and TRBJ2-3; TRBD2 is a possible D gene (5 bases). Looked up from germline, CDR1 is SGHTA and CDR2 is FQGNSA. Trimming took 2 bases from V and 4 from J, leaving 19 bases between them. The CDR3 covers 17 residues. The CDR3 loop is CASSLQWRVTGADTQYF. In DNA, the CDR3 is TGTGCCAGCAGCTTACAGTGGCGGGTAACTGGGGCAGATACGCAGTATTTT.

This chain uses TRBV2 with TRBJ1-4, with D maybe TRBD1 (5 bases). The CDR3 is made up of 15 amino acids. Germline values: CDR1 SNHLY, CDR2 FYNNEI. V was clipped by 5 bases and J by 5 bases, with 15 bases between them. The CDR3 DNA reads as TGTGCCAGCAGTCCCTCAGGGTTTGCCAATGAAAAACTGTTTTTT. Amino acid sequence: CASSPSGFANEKLFF.

This rearrangement joins TRBV28 to TRBJ1-2, with D perhaps TRBD1 (5 bases). The CDR3 consists of 17 residues. Germline CDR1 reads MDHEN; CDR2 reads SYDVKM. V dropped 5 bases and J dropped 0 bases, with 19 bases sitting between them. CDR3 nucleotide sequence: TGTGCCAGCAGTGCTTACCCAGTCGGGGGGACTAACTATGGCTACACCTTC. Amino acid sequence: CASSAYPVGGTNYGYTF.

The chain couples TRBV29-1 to TRBJ2-3; D call uncertain. The germline V gene has CDR1 SQVTM and CDR2 ANQGSEA. Between the trimmed V and J ends, which lost 5 bases and 1 base, there was a span of 10 bases. This CDR3 has 13 residues. This chain's CDR3 is CSVLIVGTDTQYF. CDR3 nucleotides: TGCAGCGTTCTTATCGTGGGCACAGATACGCAGTATTTT.

This clone was detected only once. The J gene is TRBJ1-1, the V gene TRBV6-6, with no clear D. There are 13 residues in the CDR3. The germline gives CDR1 MNHNY, CDR2 SVGAGI (reference sequence). V shed 0 bases and J shed 7 bases, with 9 bases lying between them. The CDR3 region is CASSYSTKGEAFF. The DNA for the CDR3 is TGTGCCAGCAGTTACTCGACCAAGGGTGAAGCTTTCTTT.

This chain uses TRBV9 with TRBJ2-3; no clear D. Looked up from germline, CDR1 is SGDLS and CDR2 is YYNGEE. The CDR3 covers 12 residues. With 3 bases removed from V and 1 base from J, the gap between germline ends came to 3 bases. CDR3 amino acids: CASSGGTDTQYF. DNA for the CDR3: TGTGCCAGCAGCGGAGGCACAGATACGCAGTATTTT.